The rows below give T cell receptor beta chains drawn from one sample of a study of blood T cell repertoires in COVID-19. Clones were read by immunoSEQ multiplex PCR, and TCRdb kept only the in-frame ones, dropping some. The data contain about 350,000 clones, roughly 87% of them singletons. The sequencing input was PBMCs or T cells enriched from blood (not recorded which). Every receptor here comes from a woman under 40 who had recovered from COVID-19. Both conserved end residues are part of each CDR3. A D gene is named only where the DNA matches it firmly. Clone size is given for some rows only: seen once, a few or many times, or a class if the clone is expanded.

>TRBV28|TRBJ1-6|NA|TRBD1
CASSLDRGFSPLHF
TGTGCCAGCAGCCTTGACAGGGGGTTTTCACCCCTCCACTTT
>TRBV7-9|TRBJ1-2|NA|NA
CASSLKEISSGTF
TGTGCCAGCAGCTTAAAAGAGATCTCTTCGGGGACCTTC
>TRBV18|TRBJ1-1|NA|NA
CASSPIVGVTNTEAFF
TGTGCCAGCTCACCAATCGTAGGGGTGACGAACACTGAAGCTTTCTTT
>TRBV29-1|TRBJ1-5|few|NA
CSVGSEAPQHF
TGCAGCGTTGGATCGGAGGCGCCCCAGCATTTT
>TRBV14|TRBJ2-3|NA|NA
CASSLSGSDTQYF
TGTGCCAGCAGCCTTTCAGGGTCAGATACGCAGTATTTT
>TRBV28|TRBJ1-4|NA|TRBD1
CASSSAGTAGEKLFF
TGTGCCAGCAGTTCAGCCGGGACAGCAGGCGAAAAACTGTTTTTT
>TRBV7-8|TRBJ1-1|NA|NA
CASSLVVGGGTEAFF
TGTGCCAGCAGCTTGGTAGTGGGGGGTGGCACTGAAGCTTTCTTT
>TRBV4-1|TRBJ1-2|NA|NA
CASSQEAFPYGYTF
TGCGCCAGCAGCCAAGAGGCATTTCCCTATGGCTACACCTTC
>TRBV15|TRBJ1-4|NA|NA
CATSRDPAGAPTNEKLFF
TGTGCCACCAGCAGAGATCCCGCAGGGGCCCCAACTAATGAAAAACTGTTTTTT
>TRBV7-2|TRBJ2-5|NA|TRBD2
CASSPGLGVETQYF
TGTGCCAGCAGCCCCGGACTAGGTGTAGAGACCCAGTACTTC
>TRBV10-3|TRBJ2-7|NA|NA
CAISGWDSSGEQYF
TGTGCCATCAGTGGATGGGACTCCTCCGGCGAGCAGTACTTC
>TRBV10-3|TRBJ1-2|NA|NA
CAISAGVLVLNYGYTF
TGTGCCATCAGTGCCGGGGTCCTGGTACTGAACTATGGCTACACCTTC
>TRBV7-2|TRBJ1-5|NA|NA
CASTGDSNQPQHF
TGTGCCAGCACAGGGGATAGCAATCAGCCCCAGCATTTT
>TRBV14|TRBJ1-3|few|TRBD1
CASSPTGLGNTIYF
TGTGCCAGCAGCCCGACAGGGCTTGGAAACACCATATATTTT
>TRBV27|TRBJ1-2|NA|TRBD1
CASSGTGPPNYGYTF
TGTGCCAGTTCCGGGACAGGACCCCCTAACTATGGCTACACCTTC
>TRBV9|TRBJ1-4|NA|NA
CASSVDRDGAKLFF
TGTGCCAGCAGCGTAGACAGGGATGGGGCAAAACTGTTTTTT
>TRBV27|TRBJ2-7|once|TRBD1
CASRNRGYTYEQYF
TGTGCCAGCAGGAACAGGGGATACACCTACGAGCAGTACTTC
>TRBV30|TRBJ2-1|NA|NA
CALSPGWYEQFF
TGTGCCCTAAGTCCAGGGTGGTATGAGCAGTTCTTC
>TRBV11-3|TRBJ1-5|NA|TRBD1
CASSFNRGQPQHF
TGTGCCAGCAGCTTTAACAGGGGACAGCCCCAGCATTTT
>TRBV6-5|TRBJ2-1|NA|TRBD2
CASSWTSNNEQFF
TGTGCCAGCTCTTGGACTAGCAACAATGAGCAGTTCTTC
>TRBV12-3/TRBV12-4|TRBJ1-2|NA|NA
CASSAAQGYGYTF
TGTGCCAGCAGTGCGGCTCAGGGCTATGGCTACACCTTC
>TRBV5-1|TRBJ1-1|NA|NA
CASSLDEFEAFF
TGCGCCAGCAGCTTGGACGAGTTTGAAGCTTTCTTT